This T cell receptor (beta chain) was profiled in a study of response to subunit inactivated influenza vaccine. About this clonotype itself: Antigen: not known.

General observations from the study: The authors proposed limited new T cell recruitment per seasonal influenza vaccination.

The CDR3 extends over 16 amino acids. Per germline, CDR1 ENHRY and CDR2 SYGVKD. J was trimmed by 7 bases and V by 3 bases; bases with no gene match: 8. In TCRdb, the RT-PCR reads were re-called with MiXCR into one record per CDR3 protein. The data show just under 550,000 distinct CDR3 sequences, approximately 24% seen once. This sample was shared with a second study, whose subject was T cells expressing NK-cell markers. That work adds: Researchers built TCR beta cDNA using 5'RACE template switching with UMIs. CD3+CD56+NKG2C+, CD3+CD56+NKG2C- and CD3+CD56-NKG2C+ T cells, once sorted, supplied the TCR beta repertoires. With an anti-gamma-delta TCR antibody, sorting in several experiments was kept to alpha-beta TCR T cells. For a handful of donors, the dominant NKG2C+ clonotypes made up about 1.0-7.0% of their CD8+ T cells.

The sample consisted of CD4+ T cells sorted from PBMCs, taken about 13 days after vaccination. The sequence was collected from a man aged 45-65 years who received an inactivated influenza vaccine. The J gene is TRBJ2-5, the V gene TRBV10-3; 13 bases match TRBD2. The chain's CDR3 is CAISEPGLAGWGTQYF. The DNA for the CDR3 is TGTGCCATCAGTGAACCGGGACTAGCGGGGTGGGGGACCCAGTACTTC.